A selection of T cell receptor beta chains follows, all from one sample in a study of control samples from healthy donors and cancer patients. Sequencing was performed with immunoSEQ multiplex PCR; in TCRdb, only in-frame clones are kept and a portion is missing. The sample includes tens of thousands of clones, roughly 77% of them seen just once. Sequencing was carried out using formalin-fixed, paraffin-embedded tissue. These receptor sequences come from a male donor with melanoma. The conserved cysteine and the conserved F or W are not part of the CDR3 here. Size tells how often a clone was seen (once, few, many) or the class of an expanded clone, and some rows leave it out.

V gene	clone size	J gene	CDR3 protein
TRBV24-1	few	TRBJ1-4	ATSLTGKGSGRYEKLF
TRBV18	-	TRBJ2-7	ASSLLGDATYEQY
TRBV2	once	TRBJ2-7	AGRTLGRTYEQY
TRBV18	-	TRBJ2-7	ASSPTDRLAGGGYEQY
TRBV6-4	-	TRBJ1-1	ASSDAPNTEAF
TRBV27	few	TRBJ1-1	ASSPIRGVGTEAF
TRBV6-5	few	TRBJ1-1	ASSKRTGEGTEAF
TRBV19	many	TRBJ2-5	ASSIGQGAETQY
TRBV5-1	-	TRBJ2-7	ASSLGWQGNSYEQY
TRBV2	-	TRBJ2-7	ASRRLAGGGAEQY
TRBV5-1	once	TRBJ1-1	ASSLETGWSTEAF
TRBV9	-	TRBJ2-1	ASSPTRGNYNEQF
TRBV6-5	medium-sized	TRBJ2-3	ASSYFSADTQY
TRBV12-3/TRBV12-4	-	TRBJ2-1	ASGSSSYNEQF
TRBV10-3	-	TRBJ2-6	AISESGTARGANVLT
TRBV7-2	medium-sized	TRBJ2-3	ASSLAGTTDTQY
TRBV9	-	TRBJ2-3	ASSVDTSAIATDTQY
TRBV6-5	-	TRBJ2-5	ASSYSAGGSETQY
TRBV28	-	TRBJ2-1	AGGTGGNEQF
TRBV2	-	TRBJ1-5	ASSVTGTPNQPQH
TRBV5-1	-	TRBJ1-1	ASSTEMNTEAF
TRBV6-6	-	TRBJ2-2	ASSPSSSGELF
TRBV28	-	TRBJ2-2	ASSLLAGELF
TRBV19	few	TRBJ2-1	ASSIGASGEQF
TRBV4-1	-	TRBJ1-1	ASSQGGAGEAF
TRBV28	-	TRBJ1-1	ASSLNRGKAF
TRBV7-6	-	TRBJ2-1	ASTKSPGTNEQF
TRBV7-2	-	TRBJ2-2	ASSLRRSHRIGELF
TRBV11-2	-	TRBJ2-1	ASSPEGWGGNYNEQF
TRBV7-3	-	TRBJ2-2	ASSLREGNTGELF
TRBV18	-	TRBJ1-1	ASSSQTGLNTEAF
TRBV28	medium-sized	TRBJ2-1	ASSREAEENEQF
TRBV6-5	-	TRBJ2-7	ASNRQGAYEQY
TRBV25-1	-	TRBJ1-4	ASSRQGEEKLF
TRBV6-6	-	TRBJ2-1	ASSLGTSLGNEQF
TRBV6-5	-	TRBJ1-4	ASATDRINEKLF
TRBV2	-	TRBJ1-5	ASSAPVQPQH
TRBV28	few	TRBJ2-5	ASRTGAKTQY
TRBV2	-	TRBJ1-2	ASGGTGDYGYT
TRBV28	-	TRBJ2-2	ASSRLGLARNTGELF
TRBV9	-	TRBJ2-2	ASSVEALAGVPGELF
TRBV6-5	few	TRBJ1-2	ASMRQGSYGYT
TRBV4-2	once	TRBJ2-5	ASSQDGQREETQY
TRBV30	-	TRBJ1-4	AWSVIGEKLF
TRBV18	-	TRBJ2-5	ASLGFGRETQY
TRBV5-6	-	TRBJ2-3	ASSFERLVAQY
TRBV12-3/TRBV12-4	-	TRBJ1-1	ASSLGRNTEAF
TRBV7-3	-	TRBJ1-1	ASSLNSNTEAF
TRBV4-1	-	TRBJ2-5	ASSRGGRQGGTQY